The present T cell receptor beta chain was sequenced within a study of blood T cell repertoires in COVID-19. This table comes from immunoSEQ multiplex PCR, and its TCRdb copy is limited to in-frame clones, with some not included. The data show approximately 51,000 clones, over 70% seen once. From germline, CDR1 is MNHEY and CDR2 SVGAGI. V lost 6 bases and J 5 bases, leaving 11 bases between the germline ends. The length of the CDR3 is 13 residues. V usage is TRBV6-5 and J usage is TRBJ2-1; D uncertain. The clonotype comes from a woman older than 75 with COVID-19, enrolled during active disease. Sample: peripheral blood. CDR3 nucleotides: TGTGCCAGCAGAGAGACTCCAAACAATGAGCAGTTCTTC. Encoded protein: CASRETPNNEQFF.